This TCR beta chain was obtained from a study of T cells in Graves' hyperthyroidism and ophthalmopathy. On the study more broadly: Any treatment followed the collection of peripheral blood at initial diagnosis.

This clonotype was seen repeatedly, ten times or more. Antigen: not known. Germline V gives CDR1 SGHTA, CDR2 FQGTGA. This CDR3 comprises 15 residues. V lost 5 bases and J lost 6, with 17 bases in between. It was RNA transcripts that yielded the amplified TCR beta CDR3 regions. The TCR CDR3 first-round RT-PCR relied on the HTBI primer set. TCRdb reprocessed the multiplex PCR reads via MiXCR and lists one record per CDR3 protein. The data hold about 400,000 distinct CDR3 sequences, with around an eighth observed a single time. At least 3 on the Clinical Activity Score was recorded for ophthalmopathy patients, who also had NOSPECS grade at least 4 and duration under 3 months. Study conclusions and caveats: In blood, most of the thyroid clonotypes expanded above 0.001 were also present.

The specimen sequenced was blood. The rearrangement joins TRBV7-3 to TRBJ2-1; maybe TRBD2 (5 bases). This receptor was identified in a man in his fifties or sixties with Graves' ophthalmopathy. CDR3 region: CASSASGLAVNEQFF. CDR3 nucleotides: TGTGCCAGCAGCGCATCAGGCCTAGCAGTCAATGAGCAGTTCTTC.